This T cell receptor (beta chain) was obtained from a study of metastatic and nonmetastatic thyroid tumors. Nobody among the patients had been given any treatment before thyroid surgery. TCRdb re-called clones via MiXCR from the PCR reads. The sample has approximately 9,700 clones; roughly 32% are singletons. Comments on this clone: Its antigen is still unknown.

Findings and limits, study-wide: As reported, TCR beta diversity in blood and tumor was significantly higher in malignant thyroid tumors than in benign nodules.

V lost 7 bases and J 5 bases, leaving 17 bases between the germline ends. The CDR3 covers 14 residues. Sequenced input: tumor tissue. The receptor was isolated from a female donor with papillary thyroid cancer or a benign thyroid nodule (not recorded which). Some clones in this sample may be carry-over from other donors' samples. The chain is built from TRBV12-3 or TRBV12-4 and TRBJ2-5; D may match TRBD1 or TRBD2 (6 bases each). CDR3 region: CASIPSVRGETQYF. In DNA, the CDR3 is TGTGCCAGCATCCCTAGCGTGAGGGGGGAGACCCAGTACTTC.